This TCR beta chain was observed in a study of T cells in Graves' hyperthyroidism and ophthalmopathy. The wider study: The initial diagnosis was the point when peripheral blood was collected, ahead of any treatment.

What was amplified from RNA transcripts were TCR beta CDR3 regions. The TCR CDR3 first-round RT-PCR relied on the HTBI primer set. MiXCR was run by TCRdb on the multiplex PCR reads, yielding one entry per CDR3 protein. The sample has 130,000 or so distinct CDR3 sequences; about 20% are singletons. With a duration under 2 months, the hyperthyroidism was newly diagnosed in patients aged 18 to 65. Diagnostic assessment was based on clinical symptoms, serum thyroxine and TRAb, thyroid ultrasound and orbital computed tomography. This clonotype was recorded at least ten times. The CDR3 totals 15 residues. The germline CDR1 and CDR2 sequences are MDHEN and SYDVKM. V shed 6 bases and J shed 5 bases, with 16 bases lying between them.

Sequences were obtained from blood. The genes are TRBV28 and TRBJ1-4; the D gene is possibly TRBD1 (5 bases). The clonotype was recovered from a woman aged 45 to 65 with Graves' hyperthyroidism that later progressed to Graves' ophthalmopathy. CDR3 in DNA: TGTGCCAGCAGCACCCGGGGGACGGCGAATGAAAAACTGTTTTTT. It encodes CASSTRGTANEKLFF.